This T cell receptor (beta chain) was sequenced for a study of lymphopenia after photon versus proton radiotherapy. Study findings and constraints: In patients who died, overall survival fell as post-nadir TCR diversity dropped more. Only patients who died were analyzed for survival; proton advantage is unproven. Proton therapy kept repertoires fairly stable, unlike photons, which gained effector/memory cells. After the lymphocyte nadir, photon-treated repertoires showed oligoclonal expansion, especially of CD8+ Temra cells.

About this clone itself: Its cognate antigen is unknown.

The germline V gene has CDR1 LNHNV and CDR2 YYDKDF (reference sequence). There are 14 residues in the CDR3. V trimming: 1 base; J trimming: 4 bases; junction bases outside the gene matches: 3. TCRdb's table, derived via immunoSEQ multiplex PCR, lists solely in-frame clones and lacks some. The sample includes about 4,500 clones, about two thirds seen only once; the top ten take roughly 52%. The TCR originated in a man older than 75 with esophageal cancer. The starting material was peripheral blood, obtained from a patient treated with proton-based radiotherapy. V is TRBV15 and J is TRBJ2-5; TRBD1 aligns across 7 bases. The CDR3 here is CATSRGAGGETQYF. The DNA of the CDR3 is TGTGCCACCAGCAGAGGGGCAGGGGGAGAGACCCAGTACTTC.